Listed below are T cell receptor beta chains from one sample, sequenced in a study of naive and memory T cell subsets. One entry per CDR3 protein, called by TCRdb with MiXCR from the UMI-ligation and nested PCR reads. The profile shows 120,000 to 150,000 distinct CDR3 sequences, about 15% of them singletons. The sample was naive CD4+ T cells from blood. Receptors originate from a human donor in good health. The CDR3 runs from the conserved cysteine through the conserved F or W. The D gene is left open where the match is weak. Only some rows state a clone size, as once, few, many or a class for expanded clones.

J	V	D	size	DNA	CDR3
TRBJ2-5	TRBV7-9	TRBD2	few	TGTGCCAGCAGCCGCCCCGGGGGGGTCATTGGGGAGACCCAGTACTTC	CASSRPGGVIGETQYF
TRBJ2-3	TRBV5-1	TRBD2	NA	TGCGCCAGCATCGAGGGCGGCCTTTGGACTAGCGAGACTAGCACAGATACGCAGTATTTT	CASIEGGLWTSETSTDTQYF
TRBJ2-1	TRBV6-2/TRBV6-3	TRBD2	NA	TGTGCCAGCAGTAAACGAGCGGGAGTACTGTTCTTC	CASSKRAGVLFF
TRBJ1-5	TRBV5-1	NA	NA	TGCGCCAGCAGCTTGGGGACAGTTGGTCAGCCCCAGCATTTT	CASSLGTVGQPQHF
TRBJ1-1	TRBV29-1	NA	NA	TGCAGCGTTGAAGTATTCCTCGGGGTGAACACTGAAGCTTTCTTT	CSVEVFLGVNTEAFF
TRBJ2-5	TRBV12-3/TRBV12-4	TRBD1	few	TGTGCCAGCAGGGACAGGGTGTACCAAGAGACCCAGTACTTC	CASRDRVYQETQYF
TRBJ2-1	TRBV20-1	NA	many	TGCAGTGCTACCCCTCTCCGGGCGGGAAACTACAATGAGCAGTTCTTC	CSATPLRAGNYNEQFF
TRBJ1-5	TRBV10-3	NA	NA	TGTGCCATCAGGGGAGGGAGCGATCAGCCCCAGCATTTT	CAIRGGSDQPQHF
TRBJ2-4	TRBV20-1	TRBD1	few	TGCAGTGCTAATCGGAGGACAGGGGGTAACATTCAGTACTTC	CSANRRTGGNIQYF
TRBJ2-5	TRBV10-2	NA	once	TGCGCCAGCAGTGGCCTAGCGAGGGTGGAGACCCAGTACTTC	CASSGLARVETQYF
TRBJ2-3	TRBV20-1	TRBD2	NA	TGCAGTGCTAGAAGCGGGGCTAGCACAGATACGCAGTATTTT	CSARSGASTDTQYF
TRBJ1-4	TRBV30	NA	NA	TGTGCCTGGAGTGTACGGCGGACTAATGAAAAACTGTTTTTT	CAWSVRRTNEKLFF
TRBJ2-1	TRBV12-3/TRBV12-4	TRBD2	NA	TGTGCCAGCAGTCCACTAGCGAGACGGTCCTACAATGAGCAGTTCTTC	CASSPLARRSYNEQFF
TRBJ2-2	TRBV2	TRBD2	few	TGTGCCAGCAGGGGACTAGCAGGCTCCGCCGGGGAGCTGTTTTTT	CASRGLAGSAGELFF
TRBJ2-1	TRBV16	TRBD2	few	TGTGCCAGCAGCGAAACTAGCGGGGGTTACAATGAGCAGTTCTTC	CASSETSGGYNEQFF
TRBJ2-1	TRBV5-1	TRBD2	few	TGCGCCAGCAGCCACGCTCAGACTAGCGGCTCCTACAATGAGCAGTTCTTC	CASSHAQTSGSYNEQFF
TRBJ2-7	TRBV29-1	NA	NA	TGCAGCGCAGCGACAGATTCCTACGAGCAGTACTTC	CSAATDSYEQYF
TRBJ1-5	TRBV6-5	NA	few	TGTGCCAGCAGCCCGACAGCTAGCAATCAGCCCCAGCATTTT	CASSPTASNQPQHF
TRBJ2-1	TRBV5-4	TRBD2	few	TGTGCCAGCAGCTCGGGGACTAGCGGGGGACTCTCCTACAATGAGCAGTTCTTC	CASSSGTSGGLSYNEQFF
TRBJ1-2	TRBV10-3	NA	NA	TGTGCCATTGCCCCCGGGATCCCCACCGGCTATGGCTACACCTTC	CAIAPGIPTGYGYTF
TRBJ1-1	TRBV2	NA	NA	TGTGCCAGCAGTGCGGACTTGCTGGTCCCTGAAGCTTTCTTT	CASSADLLVPEAFF
TRBJ1-4	TRBV6-6	NA	few	TGTGCCAGCAGTGTAGAAAAAGCAACTAATGAAAAACTGTTTTTT	CASSVEKATNEKLFF
TRBJ2-5	TRBV20-1	NA	few	TGCAGTGCTAGAGGCCCAACGGGGGATGAGACCCAGTACTTC	CSARGPTGDETQYF
TRBJ2-3	TRBV11-2	NA	few	TGTGCCAGCAGCGCGCATGGAGGCAAGATCCGAGATACGCAGTATTTT	CASSAHGGKIRDTQYF
TRBJ2-3	TRBV3-1	NA	NA	TGTGCCAGCAGCCATCGACATTCCACAGATACGCAGTATTTT	CASSHRHSTDTQYF
TRBJ2-2	TRBV4-2	NA	NA	TGTGCCAGCAGCCAAGAGGGGATCGGGGAGCTGTTTTTT	CASSQEGIGELFF
TRBJ2-1	TRBV7-9	NA	few	TGTGCCAGCAGCTTACCTTCTGGGAGCGAGCAGTTCTTC	CASSLPSGSEQFF
TRBJ2-2	TRBV7-3	NA	NA	TGTGCCAGCAGCTTAGTGACGCCAAACACCGGGGAGCTGTTTTTT	CASSLVTPNTGELFF
TRBJ1-1	TRBV5-1	NA	NA	TGCGCCAGCAGCTCCGGGACGGCGAACACTGAAGCTTTCTTT	CASSSGTANTEAFF
TRBJ1-4	TRBV29-1	NA	NA	TGCAGCGTTGCGAGTGCAACTAATGAAAAACTGTTTTTT	CSVASATNEKLFF
TRBJ2-1	TRBV7-9	NA	few	TGTGCCAGCAGCACCTACCGCGGCAGGTACAATGAGCAGTTCTTC	CASSTYRGRYNEQFF
TRBJ2-7	TRBV29-1	NA	NA	TGCAGCGTTGAAGTGGTCGGACCGTACGAGCAGTACTTC	CSVEVVGPYEQYF
TRBJ1-4	TRBV10-3	NA	few	TGTGCCATCAGTGAGGCACAGGGAAGGGGCCAAAAACTGTTTTTT	CAISEAQGRGQKLFF
TRBJ2-1	TRBV11-2	NA	NA	TGTGCCAGCAGCTTAAGCTTAAATGAGCAGTTCTTC	CASSLSLNEQFF
TRBJ1-2	TRBV20-1	NA	NA	TGCAGTGCTAGCCCCGACCACTATGGCTACACCTTC	CSASPDHYGYTF
TRBJ2-1	TRBV20-1	NA	NA	TGCAGTGCTAGCAAGGTTGTCGGGATTGAGCAGTTCTTC	CSASKVVGIEQFF
TRBJ1-3	TRBV7-9	NA	few	TGTGCCAGCAGCTTAAGAATGGCGGACCTTAAGACTGGAAACACCATATATTTT	CASSLRMADLKTGNTIYF
TRBJ2-3	TRBV3-1	TRBD2	few	TGTGCCAGCAGCTGGGGTAGCGGGGATACGCAGTATTTT	CASSWGSGDTQYF
TRBJ1-1	TRBV28	NA	NA	TGTGCCAGCAGGGATACTGAAGCTTTCTTT	CASRDTEAFF
TRBJ1-1	TRBV25-1	NA	NA	TGTGCCAGCAGTTACTCCGGGAACGGAAACACTGAAGCTTTCTTT	CASSYSGNGNTEAFF
TRBJ2-7	TRBV10-3	NA	NA	TGTGCCATCAGTGAACTAGCTAGCTCCTACGAGCAGTACTTC	CAISELASSYEQYF
TRBJ2-3	TRBV5-1	NA	many	TGCGCCAGCAGCCAGGCACAGCCCCGCGGAGATACGCAGTATTTT	CASSQAQPRGDTQYF
TRBJ2-1	TRBV2	NA	few	TGTGCCAGCAGTGAGGGGGCCTCCTACAATGAGCAGTTCTTC	CASSEGASYNEQFF
TRBJ2-4	TRBV27	TRBD2	NA	TGTGCCAGCAGTTCCGGACTAGTTCAGTACTTC	CASSSGLVQYF
TRBJ2-1	TRBV7-9	TRBD2	NA	TGTGCCAGCAGCTTAATCGAAGCGGGAGGGAGAGATGAGCAGTTCTTC	CASSLIEAGGRDEQFF
TRBJ2-3	TRBV15	TRBD2	NA	TGTGCCACCAGCAGAGGGGAGGCGGGAGGGCCCGGAGATACGCAGTATTTT	CATSRGEAGGPGDTQYF